This T cell receptor (beta chain) was found in a study of OX40 agonist ivuxolimab in advanced cancers. Broadly, across the study: The costimulatory receptor OX40 (CD134) was targeted by ivuxolimab, a fully human IgG2 agonistic monoclonal antibody. Intravenous ivuxolimab was administered to patients every 2 weeks at six dose levels: 0.01, 0.1, 0.3, 1.5, 3 and 10 mg/kg. Among the approximately 54 dose-escalation patients, 19 had hepatocellular carcinoma, around 15 melanoma, 9 renal cell carcinoma and 9 head and neck cancer. In the dose-escalation cohort, 65% to 90% of patients were male, and the mean age was approximately 60 years, with a range of 23 to 79. Patients were allowed to have had prior anti-PD-1, anti-PD-L1 or anti-CTLA-4 therapy, and around 40% of the dose-escalation patients had previously received checkpoint inhibitors. Partial responses were achieved by three dose-escalation patients, of whom one had hepatocellular carcinoma and two had cutaneous melanoma. Peripheral TCRbeta sequencing was intended to test whether TCR sequence diversity was altered and clonal T-cell expansion was caused by ivuxolimab. The paper reports the monotherapy dose-escalation portion (N of about 51 patients) of the phase I ivuxolimab trial.

Genomic DNA was isolated from the sorted cells so that the TCRbeta CDR3 region could be sequenced. The immunoSEQ Assay was used for sequencing of TCRbeta CDR3 regions. The immuneACCESS repertoire file appears here via TCRdb, limited to in-frame rearrangements. These files lack a portion of the clones; in checked studies, under half of the deficit traces to unresolved V genes, and the cause of the others is not known. The sample table shows 60,000 to 65,000 clones, and 85% to 90% are seen once. The top ten constitute 12% of the sample. As for this clone: Its antigen is unknown. No base quality values were provided; no much bigger clone lies one nucleotide off.

Summary of the overall study and its limitations: Low levels of normalized T-cell clonal expansion were also seen in some patients who did not respond. At doses from 0.1 to 3.0 mg/kg, clonal expansion was seen in both CD4+ and CD8+ blood T cells between baseline and week 6. After ivuxolimab, expanded clones were on average more numerous among CD8+ T cells than among CD4+ T cells. Partial responders in the 0.1-3.0 mg/kg groups had among the lowest normalized peripheral clonal expansion, especially among CD8+ T cells. The antigen specificity of the clonally expanded peripheral T cells was not determined.

Patients with a history of autoimmune disease or receiving systemic immunosuppression were excluded from the trial. Peripheral blood for TCR sequencing was drawn from every dose cohort at baseline, at cycle 4 day 1 and at cycle 7 day 1. Samples were obtained from an open-label, multicenter, first-in-human phase I dose-escalation trial of ivuxolimab. Adults with locally advanced or metastatic melanoma, renal cell carcinoma, hepatocellular carcinoma or head and neck squamous cell carcinoma were enrolled in the trial. Before TCR sequencing, CD4+ and CD8+ T cells were separately sorted from peripheral blood. V lost 1 base and J lost 6 bases; the stretch between them is 12 bases long. CDR1 and CDR2, looked up from the germline V gene, are LGHNA and YNFKEQ. The CDR3 spans 14 residues, from the cysteine through the phenylalanine. Only CDR3 DNA remains: 42 bases, in frame from the first base.

The sample here was CD4+ or CD8+ T cells sorted from blood, taken in a trial of the OX40 agonist ivuxolimab. The receptor was derived from an adult with an advanced solid tumor such as melanoma, head and neck, liver or kidney cancer. The rearrangement joined TRBV4-2 to TRBJ1-1; there is no confident call for the D gene. DNA sequence: TGTGCCAGCAGCCAAGTGTCCGGCACCCCTGAAGCTTTCTTT. This is translated as CASSQVSGTPEAFF.